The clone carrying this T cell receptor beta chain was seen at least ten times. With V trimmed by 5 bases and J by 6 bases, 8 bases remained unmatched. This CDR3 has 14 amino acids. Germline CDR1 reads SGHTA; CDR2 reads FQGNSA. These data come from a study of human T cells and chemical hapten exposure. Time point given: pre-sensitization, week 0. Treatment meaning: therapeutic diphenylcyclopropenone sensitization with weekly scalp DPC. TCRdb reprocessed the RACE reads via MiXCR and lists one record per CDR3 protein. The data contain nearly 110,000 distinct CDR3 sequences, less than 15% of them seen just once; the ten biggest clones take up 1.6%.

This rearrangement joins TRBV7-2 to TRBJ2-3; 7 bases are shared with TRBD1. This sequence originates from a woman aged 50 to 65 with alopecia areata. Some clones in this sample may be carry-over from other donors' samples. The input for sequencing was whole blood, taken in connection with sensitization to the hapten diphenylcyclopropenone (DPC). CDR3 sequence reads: CASSTGQVRDTQYF. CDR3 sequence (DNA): TGTGCCAGCAGCACCGGACAGGTGCGTGATACGCAGTATTTT.